These 30 T cell receptor beta chains came from one sample sequenced in a study of cytomegalovirus exposure and HLA in healthy donors. Primers included in the PCR were 60 Vbeta and 13 Jbeta primers. Produced via immunoSEQ multiplex PCR; TCRdb's table is partial and in-frame only. The sample records 200,000 to 300,000 clones, around four fifths being singletons. Sequenced input: PBMCs. Every receptor here comes from a boy aged 5-17 years in good health and CMV-seronegative.

In DNA, the CDR3 is TGTGCCAGCAGTCCCCGGCAGCGGGGGGGAGCCAATGAGCAGTTCTTC. It specifies CASSPRQRGGANEQFF. The chain combines TRBV7-6 with TRBJ2-1, with TRBD2 matching 10 bases. There are 16 residues in the CDR3. After removal of 6 bases from V and 6 bases from J, the junction contained 11 bases not matched to a gene. CDR1 and CDR2 from the germline V gene are SGHVS and FNYEAQ.

V gene TRBV10-3 combines with J gene TRBJ1-2; TRBD1 agrees at 8 bases. CDR1 is ENHRY, CDR2 SYGVKD, per germline. The junction had 4 bases not matched to a gene; V was cut back by 4 bases and J by 6 bases. The CDR3 length is 13 residues. The CDR3 loop reads CAISGAGGNGYTF. In nucleotides, the CDR3 is TGTGCCATCAGTGGGGCAGGGGGCAATGGCTACACCTTC.

This chain connects TRBV6-5 to TRBJ2-7, with a tentative D call TRBD2 (5 bases). The germline V gene encodes CDR1 MNHEY and CDR2 SVGAGI. The CDR3 contains 14 residues. V lost 0 bases and J 0 bases, leaving 6 bases between the germline ends. The CDR3 region is CASSYSGLSYEQYF. CDR3 sequence (DNA): TGTGCCAGCAGTTACTCAGGACTCTCCTACGAGCAGTACTTC.

V usage is TRBV10-1 and J usage is TRBJ1-5; TRBD1 might be the D (5 bases). Germline V gene sequence: CDR1 WNHNN, CDR2 SYGVQD (reference sequence). The V and J ends lost 5 bases and 1 base respectively, with 15 bases between them. This CDR3 comprises 16 residues. CDR3 in DNA: TGCGCCAGCAGTTCCAAGGTAGGGGTGAGCAATCAGCCCCAGCATTTT. It specifies CASSSKVGVSNQPQHF.

This clone occurred a few times. The chain links TRBV7-6 to TRBJ2-5; the match to TRBD2 covers 12 bases. After removal of 5 bases from V and 3 bases from J, the junction contained 13 bases not matched to a gene. The length of the CDR3 is 18 residues. Germline V gene sequence: CDR1 SGHVS, CDR2 FNYEAQ. The CDR3 DNA is TGTGCCAGCAGCCTCCCCCCGACTAGCGGGGGAATCGAAGAGACCCAGTACTTC. It encodes CASSLPPTSGGIEETQYF. The full variable domain, with the rest looked up from reference TRBV7-6 and TRBJ2-5, is GAGVSQSPRYKVTKRGQDVALRCDPISGHVSLYWYRQALGQGPEFLTYFNYEAQQDKSGLPNDRFSAERPEGSISTLTIQRTEQRDSAMYRCASSLPPTSGGIEETQYFGPGTRLLVL.

The chain combines TRBV6-5 with TRBJ1-1, with a possible D match to TRBD1 (5 bases). The CDR3 totals 14 residues. Germline V gives CDR1 MNHEY, CDR2 SVGAGI. The V end lost 2 bases, the J end lost 3 bases, and 10 bases lay between the germline ends. CDR3 nucleotide sequence: TGTGCCAGCAGTTACCGTGGGGGGGACACTGAAGCTTTCTTT. Amino acids: CASSYRGGDTEAFF.

The chain couples TRBV5-1 to TRBJ1-3; TRBD1 matches 10 bases. The junction had 7 bases not matched to a gene; V was cut back by 0 bases and J by 7 bases. The length of the CDR3 is 16 residues. The germline V gene encodes CDR1 SGHRS and CDR2 YFSETQ. The CDR3 protein is CASSLDWDRGINTIYF. The CDR3 DNA follows: TGCGCCAGCAGCTTGGATTGGGACAGGGGTATCAACACCATATATTTT.

The chain combines TRBV19 with TRBJ2-7, with 9 bases fitting TRBD1. Germline assignment: CDR1 LNHDA and CDR2 SQIVND (reference sequence). Trimming cost V 4 bases and J 3 bases; bases outside gene matches: 1. CDR3 size: 13 residues. The CDR3 here is CASSRDRVYEQYF. CDR3 sequence (DNA): TGTGCCAGTAGTAGGGACAGGGTCTACGAGCAGTACTTC. Full variable domain (missing parts from reference TRBV19 and TRBJ2-7): DGGITQSPKYLFRKEGQNVTLSCEQNLNHDAMYWYRQDPGQGLRLIYYSQIVNDFQKGDIAEGYSVSREKKESFPLTVTSAQKNPTAFYLCASSRDRVYEQYFGPGTRLTVT.

The rearrangement joins TRBV4-2 to TRBJ2-3; 7 nucleotides line up with TRBD1. This CDR3 is built from 15 residues. CDR1 and CDR2 from the germline V gene are LGHNA and YNFKEQ. The ends lost 6 bases at V and 6 bases at J; junction bases unmatched: 12. The CDR3 nucleotides are TGTGCCAGCAGAAAGGTAGAGACAGGGAAGGATACGCAGTATTTT. Encoded protein: CASRKVETGKDTQYF.

The J gene is TRBJ1-2, the V gene TRBV6-1; TRBD1 agrees at 10 bases. The V segment lost 6 bases and the J segment 6 bases; nucleotides outside the gene matches: 1. Germline loops: CDR1 MNHNS, CDR2 SASEGT. CDR3 length: 12 amino acids. CDR3 in amino acids: CASRGQGDGYTF. Here the CDR3 DNA reads TGTGCCAGCAGAGGACAGGGGGATGGCTACACCTTC.

J is TRBJ2-1 and V is TRBV19, with 7 nucleotides matching TRBD2. Trimming cost V 1 base and J 5 bases; bases outside gene matches: 5. The CDR3 loop spans 15 amino acids. Per germline, CDR1 LNHDA and CDR2 SQIVND (reference sequence). DNA of the CDR3: TGTGCCAGTAGTATAGTGGGGCTAGCGGACAATGAGCAGTTCTTC. Protein sequence: CASSIVGLADNEQFF.

J is TRBJ1-2 and V is TRBV30, with D maybe TRBD1 (5 bases). V dropped 3 bases and J dropped 12 bases, with 14 bases sitting between them. Germline V gives CDR1 GTSNPN, CDR2 SVGIG (reference sequence). The CDR3 runs to 11 residues. In DNA form, the CDR3 reads TGTGCCTGGAGCAAGCAGGGCGGTAACACCTTC. Translated, it gives CAWSKQGGNTF.

The gene calls are TRBV6-5 and TRBJ1-2; 7 bases are a match to TRBD1. Germline V CDR1 and CDR2: MNHEY, SVGAGI. CDR3 size: 15 residues. V dropped 6 bases and J dropped 4; count of bases not matched to a gene: 11. The CDR3 reads CASSIQGETGYGYTF. The CDR3 nucleotides are TGTGCCAGCAGCATTCAGGGGGAGACTGGCTATGGCTACACCTTC.

This chain uses TRBV7-6 with TRBJ2-7; D is unclear. Trimming took off 2 bases at V and 0 bases at J, with 8 bases between the two ends. The germline gives CDR1 SGHVS, CDR2 FNYEAQ. The CDR3 extends over 14 amino acids. The CDR3 loop reads CASSLKASSYEQYF. The DNA of the CDR3 is TGTGCCAGCAGCTTAAAGGCTAGCTCCTACGAGCAGTACTTC.

This rearrangement joins TRBV21-1 to TRBJ1-4; no check of the table's D call, TRBD1, against the DNA was made. TRBV21-1 is flagged as a pseudogene. The CDR3 is 15 amino acids. This CDR3 reads CASRGTGTLNEKLFF. In DNA, the CDR3 is TGTGCCAGCAGGGGGACAGGGACCCTTAATGAAAAACTGTTTTTT.

The chain employs TRBV29-1 and TRBJ1-2; 10 bases match TRBD1. This CDR3 is 14 amino acids long. Trimming at V came to 4 bases and at J to 2 bases, leaving 4 bases not matched to a gene. The germline V gene has CDR1 SQVTM and CDR2 ANQGSEA. This CDR3 is CSVGPGQGNYGYTF. The CDR3 coding sequence is TGCAGCGTTGGCCCGGGACAGGGGAACTATGGCTACACCTTC.

The chain joins TRBV4-1 to TRBJ1-1, with 10 bases fitting TRBD1. The CDR3 is 15 amino acids. The germline V gene has CDR1 MGHRA and CDR2 YSYEKL. The V gene end was trimmed by 2 bases and the J gene end by 3 bases; junction bases not matched to a gene: 3. The CDR3 DNA is TGCGCCAGCAGCCAACGGGACAGGGGTTACACTGAAGCTTTCTTT. This gives the protein CASSQRDRGYTEAFF.

CDR3 amino acids: CAKRRMDTEAFF. The CDR3 DNA follows: TGTGCGAAGCGTAGAATGGACACTGAAGCTTTCTTT. The chain joins TRBV2 to TRBJ1-1; D not certain. The CDR3 length is 12 residues. CDR1 and CDR2 (germline): SNHLY, FYNNEI.

This rearrangement joins TRBV18 to TRBJ2-7; weak D call: TRBD2 (6 bases). Germline assignment: CDR1 KGHSH and CDR2 LQKENI. The CDR3 covers 16 residues. Trimming shortened V by 3 bases and J by 2 bases, and 17 bases separated the two germline ends. The CDR3 here is CASSPSGGTATYEQYF. The CDR3 DNA reads as TGTGCCAGCTCACCCTCAGGAGGGACGGCCACCTACGAGCAGTACTTC.

The gene calls are TRBV5-6 and TRBJ1-3, with D uncertain. Germline assignment: CDR1 SGHDT and CDR2 YYEEEE. This CDR3 contains 16 residues. V gave up 4 bases and J gave up 0 bases, with 14 bases separating them. The CDR3 coding sequence is TGTGCCAGCAGCGTCGGGAGGCCCATCTCTGGAAACACCATATATTTT. This encodes CASSVGRPISGNTIYF.

CDR3 nucleotides: TGTGCCAGCCGTCGCCCAAGGGGTACCCGCCGCTTTGAAGCTTTCTTT. Its protein is CASRRPRGTRRFEAFF. V and J are TRBV27 and TRBJ1-1; D is possibly TRBD1 (5 bases). V was pared by 8 bases and J by 7 bases, with 26 bases between. There are 16 residues in the CDR3. CDR1 and CDR2 (germline): MNHEY, SMNVEV (reference sequence).

Here the CDR3 DNA reads TGTGCCTGGGGCCCGGTCCGGGACTATGGCTACACCTTC. It yields the protein CAWGPVRDYGYTF. The chain has TRBV30 and TRBJ1-2, with D hard to call. Germline loops: CDR1 GTSNPN, CDR2 SVGIG (reference sequence). This CDR3 is built from 13 residues. Between the trimmed V and J ends, which lost 5 bases and 3 bases, there was a span of 13 bases.

The chain joins TRBV5-4 to TRBJ1-1, with 7 bases aligning to TRBD1. The CDR3 consists of 14 residues. The germline gives CDR1 SGHNT, CDR2 YYREEE (reference sequence). Trimming took 4 bases from V and 1 from J; bases not matched to a gene: 4. CDR3 nucleotide sequence: TGTGCCAGCAGCATTGGACAGGCGAACACTGAAGCTTTCTTT. Translation: CASSIGQANTEAFF.

The J gene is TRBJ2-1, the V gene TRBV5-4; D gene unclear. The V gene lost 0 bases and the J gene lost 11 bases, with 12 bases spanning the gap. The germline gives CDR1 SGHNT, CDR2 YYREEE (reference sequence). CDR3 length equals 13 residues. CDR3: CASSLEPMEKQFF. The CDR3 DNA is TGTGCCAGCAGCTTGGAGCCTATGGAGAAGCAGTTCTTC.

The chain links TRBV7-2 to TRBJ1-1; D call uncertain. The CDR3 covers 13 residues. V lost 2 bases, J lost 0 bases, and 4 bases lay in between. Germline CDR1 is SGHTA and CDR2 is FQGNSA. CDR3 protein: CASSLSVNTEAFF. CDR3 coding DNA: TGTGCCAGCAGCTTATCAGTGAACACTGAAGCTTTCTTT.

The V and J genes are TRBV11-3 and TRBJ2-5; TRBD1 aligns across 8 bases. Germline V gene lookup returns CDR1 SGHNT and CDR2 YENEEA. The CDR3 covers 15 residues. V lost 1 base and J lost 2; bases outside the gene matches: 3. The CDR3 here is CASSLGQGAQETQYF. CDR3 nucleotides: TGTGCCAGCAGCTTAGGCCAGGGGGCTCAAGAGACCCAGTACTTC. Full variable domain (remainder filled in from reference TRBV11-3 and TRBJ2-5): EAGVVQSPRYKIIEKKQPVAFWCNPISGHNTLYWYLQNLGQGPELLIRYENEEAVDDSQLPKDRFSAERLKGVDSTLKIQPAELGDSAVYLCASSLGQGAQETQYFGPGTRLLVL.

The genes are TRBV29-1 and TRBJ1-1; the D gene is possibly TRBD1 (5 bases). The V end lost 4 bases, the J end lost 3 bases, and 9 bases lay between the germline ends. This CDR3 contains 12 residues. The germline V gene has CDR1 SQVTM and CDR2 ANQGSEA. Written as DNA, the CDR3 is TGCAGCGTTGGACAGTCGGACACTGAAGCTTTCTTT. Encoded protein: CSVGQSDTEAFF.

This clone has only a few counts. The rearrangement joins TRBV29-1 to TRBJ2-7; D is ambiguous. CDR1 and CDR2 (germline): SQVTM, ANQGSEA. There are 11 residues in the CDR3. Trimming took off 0 bases at V and 6 bases at J, with 6 bases between the two ends. In nucleotides, the CDR3 is TGCAGCGTTGAAGACAGGTGCGAGCAGTACTTC. It codes for CSVEDRCEQYF.

V and J are TRBV7-6 and TRBJ2-2, with 9 positions matching TRBD1. The CDR3 sequence is 16 residues long. Germline assignment: CDR1 SGHVS and CDR2 FNYEAQ. V lost 4 bases to trimming and J lost 2 bases; unmatched junction nucleotides: 5. The CDR3 loop reads CASSSYRGRNTGELFF. CDR3 bases: TGTGCCAGCAGCTCCTACAGGGGGCGCAACACCGGGGAGCTGTTTTTT.

This sequence joins TRBV30 and TRBJ1-1; D possibly corresponds to TRBD1 (5 bases). The CDR3 has 13 residues. The V gene's germline CDR1 is GTSNPN and CDR2 SVGIG (reference sequence). The germline V and J ends were trimmed by 3 bases and 0 bases, with 8 bases remaining between them. The CDR3 spells CAWSFRVNTEAFF. Here the CDR3 DNA reads TGTGCCTGGAGCTTCAGGGTGAACACTGAAGCTTTCTTT.